These 9 T cell receptor beta chains originate from one sample sequenced in a study of OX40 agonist ivuxolimab in advanced cancers. Assay used: immunoSEQ multiplex PCR; TCRdb lists only in-frame clones, some missing. This table holds roughly 84,000 clones, around 85% found once. This sample comprised CD4+ or CD8+ T cells sorted from blood, obtained in a trial of the OX40 agonist ivuxolimab. These receptors came from an adult with an advanced solid tumor such as melanoma, head and neck, liver or kidney cancer.

This clone has only a few counts. The chain links TRBV5-6 to TRBJ1-2; 10 bases line up with TRBD1. The V gene's germline CDR1 is SGHDT and CDR2 YYEEEE. The length of the CDR3 is 15 residues. V shed 4 bases, J shed 6 bases, and the junction held 9 bases outside the gene matches. CDR3 amino acids: CASSTRQGARDGYTF. CDR3 nucleotides: TGTGCCAGCAGCACTAGACAGGGGGCGCGGGATGGCTACACCTTC.

The gene calls are TRBV6-1 and TRBJ2-5; the D is unclear. Germline assignment: CDR1 MNHNS and CDR2 SASEGT. The CDR3 consists of 11 residues. Trimming pared 5 bases from V and 5 bases from J, leaving 6 bases between. Here the CDR3 DNA reads TGTGCCAGCAGTTATTCGGAGACCCAGTACTTC. Translating gives CASSYSETQYF.

This clone was seen only a few times. V is TRBV7-9 and J is TRBJ1-1; D uncertain. CDR3 length: 18 residues. V lost 5 bases, J lost 0 bases, and 22 bases lay in between. Germline lookup yields CDR1 SEHNR and CDR2 FQNEAQ (reference sequence). This chain's CDR3 is CASSRYTASPRLNTEAFF. Written as DNA, the CDR3 is TGTGCCAGCAGCCGCTACACCGCAAGCCCCCGCCTGAACACTGAAGCTTTCTTT.

V and J are TRBV7-3 and TRBJ1-2; D is undetermined. Germline CDR1 SGHTA, CDR2 FQGTGA. V shed 3 bases and J shed 7 bases, with 15 bases lying between them. CDR3 size: 14 residues. Here the CDR3 reads CASSLGGESSGYTF. The CDR3 DNA reads TGTGCCAGCAGCTTGGGCGGGGAGTCTAGTGGCTACACCTTC.

The genes are TRBV7-9 and TRBJ1-2, with 7 positions matching TRBD1. Germline V lookup: CDR1 SEHNR, CDR2 FQNEAQ (reference sequence). J was trimmed by 4 bases and V by 5 bases; bases with no gene match: 16. This CDR3 has 17 residues. The CDR3 sequence is CASSLETGFWLAYGYTF. CDR3 bases: TGTGCCAGCAGCCTCGAGACAGGGTTTTGGTTAGCCTATGGCTACACCTTC. Looking up the rest from reference TRBV7-9 and TRBJ1-2 gives the full variable domain: DTGVSQNPRHKITKRGQNVTFRCDPISEHNRLYWYRQTLGQGPEFLTYFQNEAQLEKSRLLSDRFSAERPKGSFSTLEIQRTEQGDSAMYLCASSLETGFWLAYGYTFGSGTRLTVV.

This chain joins TRBV5-4 and TRBJ1-1; tentatively, D is TRBD1 (5 bases). The CDR3 covers 14 residues. Germline CDR1 reads SGHNT; CDR2 reads YYREEE (reference sequence). Between the trimmed V and J ends, which lost 4 bases and 0 bases, there was a span of 10 bases. CDR3 DNA sequence: TGTGCCAGCAGCCCGACAGCCATGAACACTGAAGCTTTCTTT. Amino acid sequence: CASSPTAMNTEAFF.

The gene calls are TRBV7-9 and TRBJ1-4; D unclear. V was clipped by 1 base and J by 4 bases, with 7 bases between them. The CDR3 loop spans 14 amino acids. Germline V gene data show CDR1 as SEHNR and CDR2 as FQNEAQ (reference sequence). The DNA for the CDR3 is TGTGCCAGCAGCTTAGGGCAGAGTAATGAAAAACTGTTTTTT. Its protein is CASSLGQSNEKLFF.

On this clone itself: This same CDR3 is encoded by further DNA sequences in the sample. J is TRBJ2-5 and V is TRBV5-1; D tentatively fits TRBD1 or TRBD2 (5 bases each). CDR1 is SGHRS and CDR2 is YFSETQ in the germline V gene. V was pared by 0 bases and J by 2 bases, with 17 bases between. The CDR3 spans 17 residues. CDR3 nucleotide sequence: TGCGCCAGCAGCTTGGTCTTGCAGGGTGGGGGACAAGAGACCCAGTACTTC. This translates into CASSLVLQGGGQETQYF.

The J gene is TRBJ2-7, the V gene TRBV19; D is possibly TRBD2 (7 bases). The CDR3 loop spans 15 amino acids. V lost 5 bases to trimming and J lost 0 bases, with 14 bases between them. Germline lookup yields CDR1 LNHDA and CDR2 SQIVND (reference sequence). CDR3 DNA sequence: TGTGCCAGTAGTCAAGGGGGGGCTTACTCCTACGAGCAGTACTTC. It is translated as CASSQGGAYSYEQYF.